This T cell receptor (beta chain) derives from a study of shared clonotypes between healthy human individuals. Sequenced by immunoSEQ multiplex PCR; TCRdb stores in-frame clones only, minus some. Among about 2.2 million clones, under 95% were seen once, and the ten largest hold roughly 1.7%. The V gene's germline CDR1 is SEHNR and CDR2 FQNEAQ (reference sequence). The CDR3 contains 15 residues. Trimming shortened V by 5 bases and J by 4 bases, and 16 bases separated the two germline ends. Naive CD8 cells comprised CD45RO-negative, CCR7-positively selected cells, excluding terminally differentiated effector memory CD45RA+ cells.

The clonotype was recovered from a man aged 18 to 29 in good health. Some clones in this sample may be carry-over from other donors' samples. This chain connects TRBV7-9 to TRBJ2-3; D unclear. Material: naive CD8+ T cells from PBMCs. For the CDR3, the DNA is TGTGCCAGCAGCCCTAAACCCCGCTGGCCAGATACGCAGTATTTT. It encodes CASSPKPRWPDTQYF.